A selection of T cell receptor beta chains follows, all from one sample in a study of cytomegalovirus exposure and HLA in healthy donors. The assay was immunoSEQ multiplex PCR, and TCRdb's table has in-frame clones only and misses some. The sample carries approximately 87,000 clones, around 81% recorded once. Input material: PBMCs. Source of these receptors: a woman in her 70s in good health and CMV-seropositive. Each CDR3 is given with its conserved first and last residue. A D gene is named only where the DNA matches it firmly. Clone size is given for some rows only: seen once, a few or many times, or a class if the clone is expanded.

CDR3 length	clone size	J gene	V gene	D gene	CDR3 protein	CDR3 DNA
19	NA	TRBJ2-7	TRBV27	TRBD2	CASRRSGTSGRRDLDEQYF	TGTGCCAGCAGAAGATCCGGGACTAGCGGGAGAAGGGATCTTGACGAGCAGTACTTC
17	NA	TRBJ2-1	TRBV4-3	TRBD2	CASSQETSGNSGNEQFF	TGCGCCAGCAGCCAAGAGACTAGCGGGAATTCAGGCAATGAGCAGTTCTTC
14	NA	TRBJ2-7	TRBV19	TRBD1	CASSDRGSSYEQYF	TGTGCCAGTAGCGACAGGGGTAGCTCCTACGAGCAGTACTTC
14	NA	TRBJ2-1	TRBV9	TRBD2	CASSVRTRPDEQFF	TGTGCCAGCAGCGTAAGGACTAGACCCGATGAGCAGTTCTTC
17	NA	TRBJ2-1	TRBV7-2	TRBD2	CASSPQPGTSGSGAQFF	TGTGCCAGCAGCCCCCAGCCCGGGACTAGCGGGAGCGGGGCGCAGTTCTTC
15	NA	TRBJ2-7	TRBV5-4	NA	CASSLDQSGNNEQYF	TGTGCCAGCAGCTTGGATCAATCAGGGAACAACGAGCAGTACTTC
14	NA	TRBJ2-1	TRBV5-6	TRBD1	CASRSGQVIDEQFF	TGTGCCAGCAGGTCCGGACAGGTAATCGATGAGCAGTTCTTC
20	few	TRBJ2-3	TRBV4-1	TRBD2	CASSHSLASGSAGVTDTQYF	TGCGCCAGCAGCCATTCGTTGGCTAGCGGGAGTGCAGGTGTCACAGATACGCAGTATTTT
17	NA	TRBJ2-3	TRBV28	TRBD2	CASSSPPTSGTSDTQYF	TGTGCCAGCAGTTCGCCGCCAACTAGCGGGACGTCAGATACGCAGTATTTT
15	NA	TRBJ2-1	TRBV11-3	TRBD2	CASSLRGGVYNEQFF	TGTGCCAGCAGCTTACGGGGGGGGGTCTACAATGAGCAGTTCTTC
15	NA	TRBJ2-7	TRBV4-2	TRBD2	CASSQGGLAAYEQYF	TGTGCCAGCAGCCAAGGGGGACTAGCGGCCTACGAGCAGTACTTC
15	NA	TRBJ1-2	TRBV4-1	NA	CASSQDMNSYYGYTF	TGCGCCAGCAGCCAAGATATGAACAGCTACTATGGCTACACCTTC
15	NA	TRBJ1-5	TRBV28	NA	CASSFGGSFNQPQHF	TGTGCCAGCAGTTTCGGAGGTTCTTTCAATCAGCCCCAGCATTTT
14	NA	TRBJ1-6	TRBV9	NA	CASSGRTVNSPLHF	TGTGCCAGCAGCGGACGGACTGTAAATTCACCCCTCCACTTT
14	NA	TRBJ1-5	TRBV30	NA	CAWDTGYSNQPQHF	TGTGCCTGGGATACAGGGTATAGCAATCAGCCCCAGCATTTT
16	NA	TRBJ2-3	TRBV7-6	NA	CASSLGRRGSTDTQYF	TGTGCCAGCAGCTTAGGAAGGAGGGGTAGCACAGATACGCAGTATTTT
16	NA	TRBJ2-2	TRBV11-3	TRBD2	CASSTRTSGRTGELFF	TGTGCCAGCAGCACACGGACTAGCGGGAGGACCGGGGAGCTGTTTTTT
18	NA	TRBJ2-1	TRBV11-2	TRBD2	CASSFTTSGLGVSTEQFF	TGTGCCAGCAGCTTCACGACTAGCGGCCTAGGAGTTTCGACTGAGCAGTTCTTC
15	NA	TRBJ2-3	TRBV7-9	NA	CASSLDRAGTDTQYF	TGTGCCAGCAGCTTAGACAGGGCGGGCACAGATACGCAGTATTTT
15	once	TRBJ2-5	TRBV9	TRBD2	CASSKWTSGKETQYF	TGTGCCAGCAGTAAATGGACTAGCGGGAAGGAGACCCAGTACTTC
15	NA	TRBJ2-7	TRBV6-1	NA	CASSDMQVIAYEQYF	TGTGCCAGCAGTGATATGCAGGTTATTGCCTACGAGCAGTACTTC
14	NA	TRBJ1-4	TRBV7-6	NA	CASSFGRLNEKLFF	TGTGCCAGCAGCTTTGGCAGGCTTAACGAAAAACTGTTTTTT
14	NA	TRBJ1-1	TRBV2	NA	CASSVEGVNTEAFF	TGTGCCAGCAGTGTAGAAGGGGTGAACACTGAAGCTTTCTTT
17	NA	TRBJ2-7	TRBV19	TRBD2	CASSIVLAGGSSYEQYF	TGTGCCAGTAGTATAGTGCTAGCGGGAGGGAGCTCCTACGAGCAGTACTTC
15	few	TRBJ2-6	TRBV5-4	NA	CASSSVSSGANVLTF	TGTGCCAGCAGCTCTGTTTCTTCTGGGGCCAACGTCCTGACTTTC
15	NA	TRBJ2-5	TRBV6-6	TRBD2	CASTRSGRAQETQYF	TGTGCCAGCACTAGGTCCGGGAGGGCCCAAGAGACCCAGTACTTC
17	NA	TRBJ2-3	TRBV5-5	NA	CASSLDWTDSSTDTQYF	TGTGCCAGCAGCTTGGATTGGACAGACTCTAGCACAGATACGCAGTATTTT
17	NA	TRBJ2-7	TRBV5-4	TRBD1	CASRPGQGGRGINEQYF	TGTGCCAGCAGACCTGGCCAGGGCGGCAGGGGGATCAACGAGCAGTACTTC
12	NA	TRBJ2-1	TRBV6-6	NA	CASTGTAGEQFF	TGTGCCAGCACCGGGACCGCGGGGGAGCAGTTCTTC
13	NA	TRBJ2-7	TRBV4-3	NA	CASSQRIGYEQYF	TGCGCCAGCAGCCAGCGCATTGGTTACGAGCAGTACTTC
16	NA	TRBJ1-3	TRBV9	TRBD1	CASSLNGQGVGNTIYF	TGTGCCAGCAGCTTAAATGGACAGGGTGTCGGAAACACCATATATTTT
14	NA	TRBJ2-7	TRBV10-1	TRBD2	CASSGTSGSDEQYF	TGCGCCAGCAGTGGAACTAGCGGGAGTGACGAGCAGTACTTC
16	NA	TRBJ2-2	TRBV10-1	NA	CASPTAAPQEGGELFF	TGCGCCAGCCCGACCGCAGCTCCTCAGGAAGGCGGGGAGCTGTTTTTT
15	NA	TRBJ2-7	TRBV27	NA	CASSPNPDRLYEQYF	TGTGCCAGCAGTCCGAACCCGGACAGATTATACGAGCAGTACTTC
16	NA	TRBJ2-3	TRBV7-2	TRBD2	CASPPGGGWGTDTQYF	TGTGCCAGCCCACCTGGGGGGGGGTGGGGCACAGATACGCAGTATTTT
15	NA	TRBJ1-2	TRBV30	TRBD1	CAWSVSGGTGTGYTF	TGTGCCTGGAGTGTCTCAGGCGGGACAGGGACCGGCTACACCTTC
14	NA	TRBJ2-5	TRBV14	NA	CASSQQGTVGGKYF	TGTGCCAGCAGCCAACAAGGGACAGTCGGGGGCAAGTACTTC
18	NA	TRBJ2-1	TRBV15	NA	CATSRDKSLAGTYNEQFF	TGTGCCACCAGCAGAGATAAGTCACTAGCCGGGACCTACAATGAGCAGTTCTTC
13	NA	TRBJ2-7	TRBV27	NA	CASRSSGVYEQYF	TGTGCCAGCAGATCGAGCGGAGTCTACGAGCAGTACTTC
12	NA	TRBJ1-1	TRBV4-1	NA	CASSHGSTEAFF	TGCGCCAGCAGCCATGGTAGTACTGAAGCTTTCTTT
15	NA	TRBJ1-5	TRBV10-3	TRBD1	CAISEARGSNQPQHF	TGTGCCATCAGTGAGGCCAGGGGGAGCAATCAGCCCCAGCATTTT
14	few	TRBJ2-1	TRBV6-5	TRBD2	CASSYRTSSNEQFF	TGTGCCAGCAGTTACCGGACTAGCAGTAATGAGCAGTTCTTC
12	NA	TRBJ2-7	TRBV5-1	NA	CASSQDSYEQYF	TGCGCCAGCAGCCAGGACAGCTACGAGCAGTACTTC
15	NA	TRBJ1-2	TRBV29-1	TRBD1	CSVRSGTGGGYGYTF	TGCAGCGTTCGATCCGGGACAGGGGGCGGGTATGGCTACACCTTC
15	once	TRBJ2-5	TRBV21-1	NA	CASSTTAQNRETQYF	TGTGCCAGCAGCACCACAGCCCAAAACCGGGAGACCCAGTACTTC
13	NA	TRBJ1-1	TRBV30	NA	CAWSPGSNTEAFF	TGTGCCTGGAGTCCCGGGTCTAACACTGAAGCTTTCTTT
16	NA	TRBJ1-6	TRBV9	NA	CASSAGTPSGPSPLHF	TGTGCCAGCAGCGCTGGGACCCCCAGCGGGCCGTCACCCCTCCACTTT
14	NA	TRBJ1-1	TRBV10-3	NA	CATGKGGAGTEAFF	TGTGCCACCGGAAAAGGGGGGGCAGGGACTGAAGCTTTCTTT
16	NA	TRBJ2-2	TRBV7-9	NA	CSSRASRAPNTGELFF	TGTTCCAGCAGGGCTAGCAGAGCACCGAACACCGGGGAGCTGTTTTTT
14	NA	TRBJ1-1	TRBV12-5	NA	CASGFGRGNTEAFF	TGTGCTAGTGGTTTCGGCAGGGGAAACACTGAAGCTTTCTTT
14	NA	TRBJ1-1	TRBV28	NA	CASSLRQVYTEAFF	TGTGCCAGCAGTTTACGACAGGTTTACACTGAAGCTTTCTTT
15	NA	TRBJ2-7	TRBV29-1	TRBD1	CSVRGQGLGPYEQYF	TGCAGCGTTCGGGGACAGGGCCTGGGCCCCTACGAGCAGTACTTC
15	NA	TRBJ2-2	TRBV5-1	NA	CASSLSTGNTGELFF	TGCGCCAGCAGCCTTTCGACGGGGAACACCGGGGAGCTGTTTTTT
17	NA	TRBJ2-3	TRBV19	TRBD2	CASRGGGASGRTDTQYF	TGTGCCAGCAGGGGCGGTGGTGCTAGCGGGAGGACAGATACGCAGTATTTT
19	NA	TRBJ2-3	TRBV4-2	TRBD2	CASSQVWLAGGQSTDTQYF	TGTGCCAGCAGCCAAGTTTGGTTAGCGGGGGGGCAAAGCACAGATACGCAGTATTTT
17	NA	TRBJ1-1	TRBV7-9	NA	CASTNIRSTNMNTEAFF	TGTGCCAGCACCAATATTAGGAGTACCAATATGAACACTGAAGCTTTCTTT
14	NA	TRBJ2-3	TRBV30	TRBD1	CAWRQGVSTDTQYF	TGTGCCTGGAGACAGGGGGTAAGCACAGATACGCAGTATTTT
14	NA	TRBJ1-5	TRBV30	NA	CAWSIQGGNQPQHF	TGTGCCTGGAGTATTCAGGGTGGCAATCAGCCCCAGCATTTT
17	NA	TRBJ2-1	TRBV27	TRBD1	CASSHWDGTVSYNEQFF	TGTGCCAGCAGTCACTGGGATGGGACAGTATCCTACAATGAGCAGTTCTTC